The clone carrying this T cell receptor beta chain appeared many times. V was clipped by 0 bases and J by 6 bases; unmatched bases: 10. Germline CDR1 SGHRS, CDR2 YFSETQ. The CDR3 length is 16 residues. The data originate from a study of CD8+CD57+ T cells in acquired aplastic anemia. Study background: DNA recovered from sorted CD4+ and CD8+ cells had a mean of approximately 3.4 ug.

Investigators profiled TCR beta VDJ and CDR3 from genomic DNA template. TCRdb called the reads again in MiXCR, with one record for every CDR3 protein. The table lists about 220,000 distinct CDR3 sequences, roughly 35% of them singletons. The origin of this receptor is a human donor in good health, serving as a control. The rearrangement uses TRBV5-1 and TRBJ1-2; the match to TRBD1 covers 8 bases. The sequenced material came from sorted CD4+, CD8+, or CD8+CD57+ T cells (not recorded which) from PBMCs. DNA for the CDR3: TGCGCCAGCAGCTTGGTTAGGACAGGGCAAAGGCATGGCTACACCTTC. It yields the protein CASSLVRTGQRHGYTF.